This record looks at one T cell receptor beta chain sequence and its context. These data originate in a study of blood T cells in healthy people across ages. Trimming pared 0 bases from V and 5 bases from J, leaving 11 bases between. The germline gives CDR1 MGHRA, CDR2 YSYEKL. The CDR3 consists of 14 residues. Combining a sample-barcoded 5' primer with a J-beta primer mix, a second PCR ran for roughly 7 to 12 cycles. TCRdb reanalysed the 5' RACE reads using MiXCR and keeps one entry per CDR3 protein. The data contain 1.2 million to 1.5 million distinct CDR3 sequences, about 43% of them singletons. This receptor was obtained from a young woman in good health. Source material: blood. The chain employs TRBV4-1 and TRBJ2-7; D perhaps matches TRBD2 (5 bases). This CDR3 is CASSQEVVGDEQYF. CDR3 coding DNA: TGCGCCAGCAGCCAAGAGGTAGTCGGGGACGAGCAGTACTTC.